The 11 T cell receptor beta chains reported below all come from one sample, sequenced in a study of blood T cell repertoires in COVID-19 (dated by TCRdb to about 2020). The library was obtained by the immunoSEQ multiplex PCR assay. Imported from immuneACCESS, the table was reduced by TCRdb to in-frame sequences with V and J called. These copies leave out some clones; in studies compared against another copy, an unresolved V gene accounts for under half, and the cause of the remainder is not known. Present in this sample are 25,000 to 35,000 clones, more than 75% of which were seen just once. The ten largest clones capture 10% to 15% of the sample. The sequenced material came from peripheral blood. The receptor set was obtained from a human donor in a cohort sampled during active COVID-19. The donor label of this sample is uncertain.

The V and J genes are TRBV2 and TRBJ1-1; tentatively, D is TRBD1 (6 bases). The CDR3 length is 14 residues. Germline CDR1 SNHLY, CDR2 FYNNEI. Trimming cost V 2 bases and J 4 bases, with 11 bases left between them. CDR3 amino acids: CASSELGAGTEAFF. DNA for the CDR3: TGTGCCAGCAGTGAACTGGGGGCCGGCACTGAAGCTTTCTTT. Full variable domain (rest looked up from reference TRBV2 and TRBJ1-1): EPEVTQTPSHQVTQMGQEVILRCVPISNHLYFYWYRQILGQKVEFLVSFYNNEISEKSEIFDDQFSVERPDGSNFTLKIRSTKLEDSAMYFCASSELGAGTEAFFGQGTRLTVV.

This chain connects TRBV5-1 to TRBJ2-1, with a tentative D call TRBD2 (6 bases). Trimming shortened V by 0 bases and J by 10 bases, and 11 bases separated the two germline ends. This CDR3 contains 13 residues. Germline V gene data show CDR1 as SGHRS and CDR2 as YFSETQ. In DNA, the CDR3 is TGCGCCAGCAGCTTGGCCGGAGGGCCGGAGCAGTTCTTC. As protein: CASSLAGGPEQFF.

CDR3 protein: CASSLQLAGNEQFF. The CDR3 DNA reads TGCGCCAGCAGCTTGCAACTAGCCGGGAATGAGCAGTTCTTC. The chain recombines TRBV5-1 with TRBJ2-1; D is possibly TRBD2 (6 bases). The CDR3 sequence is 14 residues long. CDR1 SGHRS and CDR2 YFSETQ come from the germline V gene. V lost 1 base and J lost 7, with 12 bases in between.

This sequence joins TRBV4-1 and TRBJ1-4, with 9 positions matching TRBD1. This CDR3 region has 14 residues. The germline V gene encodes CDR1 MGHRA and CDR2 YSYEKL. Trimming at V came to 3 bases and at J to 8 bases, leaving 4 bases not matched to a gene. CDR3 sequence (DNA): TGCGCCAGCAGCCAGGACAGGGGAGACGAAAAACTGTTTTTT. It yields the protein CASSQDRGDEKLFF.

This sequence joins TRBV3-1 (or the pseudogene TRBV3-2) and TRBJ2-5; possible D gene TRBD2, 5 bases. The CDR3 is made up of 16 amino acids. CDR1 and CDR2 from the germline V gene are LGHDT and YNNKEL (reference sequence). V was pared by 3 bases and J by 1 base, with 15 bases between. In DNA form, the CDR3 reads TGTGCCAGCAGCCAGTGGGTCGGGAAGGCCCAAGAGACCCAGTACTTC. Translated: CASSQWVGKAQETQYF.

In its sample, this clone was seen once. The genes are TRBV7-9 and TRBJ2-7, with D tentatively TRBD2 (5 bases). There are 14 residues in the CDR3. Germline CDR1 reads SEHNR; CDR2 reads FQNEAQ (reference sequence). V was cut by 1 base and J by 2 bases, with 9 bases left in between. Written as DNA, the CDR3 is TGTGCCAGCAGCTTAGGGACTGGACCCTACGAGCAGTACTTC. Its protein is CASSLGTGPYEQYF.

The gene calls are TRBV7-9 and TRBJ2-7; TRBD2 matches at 11 bases. V lost 5 bases, J lost 7 bases, and 4 bases stayed unmatched. Germline CDR1 reads SEHNR; CDR2 reads FQNEAQ (reference sequence). The CDR3 is made up of 13 amino acids. The CDR3 DNA follows: TGTGCCAGCAGCACTAGCGGGAGTAGAGAGCAGTACTTC. It is translated as CASSTSGSREQYF. Full variable domain (remainder filled in from reference TRBV7-9 and TRBJ2-7): DTGVSQNPRHKITKRGQNVTFRCDPISEHNRLYWYRQTLGQGPEFLTYFQNEAQLEKSRLLSDRFSAERPKGSFSTLEIQRTEQGDSAMYLCASSTSGSREQYFGPGTRLTVT.

This chain connects TRBV9 to TRBJ2-5; perhaps TRBD2 as D (5 bases). Germline CDR1 is SGDLS and CDR2 is YYNGEE. Trimming pared 4 bases from V and 3 bases from J, leaving 10 bases between. CDR3 length: 13 amino acids. CDR3 amino acids: CASSSRTEETQYF. The DNA of the CDR3 is TGTGCCAGCAGCTCAAGGACTGAAGAGACCCAGTACTTC.

This clone was seen just once. The genes are TRBV5-1 and TRBJ2-7; TRBD2 matches at 7 bases. The ends lost 7 bases at V and 3 bases at J; junction bases unmatched: 7. Germline CDR1 is SGHRS and CDR2 is YFSETQ. There are 13 residues in the CDR3. The CDR3 spells CASRGDSGYEQYF. Here the CDR3 DNA reads TGCGCCAGCCGGGGGGATAGCGGCTACGAGCAGTACTTC.

The J gene is TRBJ2-3, the V gene TRBV27; maybe TRBD2 (5 bases). The CDR3 totals 16 residues. V shed 4 bases and J shed 2 bases, with 16 bases lying between them. CDR1 is MNHEY, CDR2 SMNVEV, per germline (reference sequence). The CDR3 protein is CASSSGSGKYTDTQYF. Here the CDR3 DNA reads TGTGCCAGCAGTTCTGGATCGGGGAAATACACAGATACGCAGTATTTT.

The chain links TRBV7-9 to TRBJ1-6; 7 positions agree with TRBD1. Trimming removed 1 base from V and 8 bases from J; junction bases left unmatched: 2. Per germline, CDR1 SEHNR and CDR2 FQNEAQ (reference sequence). This CDR3 is 14 amino acids long. The CDR3 DNA follows: TGTGCCAGCAGCTTAGGGGACAGCCATTCACCCCTCCACTTT. Its protein is CASSLGDSHSPLHF.